Following are 5 T cell receptor beta chains from one sample sequenced in a study of cytomegalovirus exposure and HLA in healthy donors. The PCR used 60 Vbeta and 13 Jbeta primers. Clones were read by immunoSEQ multiplex PCR, and TCRdb kept only the in-frame ones, dropping some. Found here are around 160,000 clones, roughly 80% of them singletons; the top ten hold about 13%. Sequencing used PBMCs. All receptors come from a man aged 35 to 55 in good health and CMV-seropositive.

The chain has TRBV28 and TRBJ2-5; 7 positions agree with TRBD2. The CDR3 totals 14 residues. J gave up 3 bases and V 3 bases, and 4 bases lay outside the gene matches. CDR1 and CDR2 (germline): MDHEN, SYDVKM. CDR3 sequence: CASSFLAGEETQYF. DNA of the CDR3: TGTGCCAGCAGTTTTCTGGCGGGGGAAGAGACCCAGTACTTC.

The rearrangement uses TRBV19 and TRBJ1-1; 7 bases match TRBD1. V was pared by 1 base and J by 1 base, with 12 bases of the junction left unmatched. The CDR3 consists of 18 residues. Germline loops: CDR1 LNHDA, CDR2 SQIVND (reference sequence). The CDR3 sequence is CASSIASQGPLTNTEAFF. In nucleotides, the CDR3 is TGTGCCAGTAGTATAGCCTCACAGGGGCCCCTGACGAACACTGAAGCTTTCTTT.

This clone was found a few times. V usage is TRBV5-1 and J usage is TRBJ1-5, with D possibly matching TRBD1 (6 bases). The CDR3 is 14 amino acids. CDR1 is SGHRS and CDR2 is YFSETQ in the germline V gene. Trimming shortened V by 4 bases and J by 4 bases, and 12 bases separated the two germline ends. The CDR3 is CASSAGAENQPQHF. Written as DNA, the CDR3 is TGCGCCAGCAGCGCAGGGGCAGAGAATCAGCCCCAGCATTTT.

V is TRBV5-1 and J is TRBJ1-1, with TRBD1 matching over 7 bases. V was pared by 4 bases and J by 8 bases, with 14 bases of the junction left unmatched. This CDR3 region has 15 residues. The germline gives CDR1 SGHRS, CDR2 YFSETQ. The CDR3 nucleotides are TGCGCCAGCAGCCCCCTGGAGGGGGCCTCCTCAGAAGCTTTCTTT. Protein sequence: CASSPLEGASSEAFF. Full variable domain (remainder filled in from reference TRBV5-1 and TRBJ1-1): KAGVTQTPRYLIKTRGQQVTLSCSPISGHRSVSWYQQTPGQGLQFLFEYFSETQRNKGNFPGRFSGRQFSNSRSEMNVSTLELGDSALYLCASSPLEGASSEAFFGQGTRLTVV.

DNA of the CDR3: TGTGCCATCAGAGGGAGCACCCACAATGAGCAGTTCTTC. Protein sequence: CAIRGSTHNEQFF. The V and J genes are TRBV10-3 and TRBJ2-1; D is perhaps TRBD2 (5 bases). V lost 6 bases and J lost 5, with 11 bases in between. CDR3 length equals 13 residues. The germline CDR1 and CDR2 sequences are ENHRY and SYGVKD.